A single T cell receptor beta chain is shown here with its context. This clone came up a few times. Its recognized antigen is unknown. The sample holds no much larger clone one base away, and base qualities are not on file. This sample stems from a study of cytomegalovirus exposure and HLA in healthy donors (dated 2017 in TCRdb). Some background on the complete study: An earlier analysis of a few hundred of the donors reported 276 Gb of sequence data and 100 million to 120 million unique TCR beta sequences obtained from about 180 million T cells. To predict cytomegalovirus infection status, the study combined high-throughput TCR immunosequencing, statistical association of individual TCRs with disease status, and machine learning. A later analysis re-examined previously published TCR beta repertoires from roughly 720 donors and added high-resolution HLA genotyping to investigate patterns of TCR occurrence. The study was designed to test whether signatures of past pathogen exposure could be identified by cataloging public T cell receptors. Among 398 genotyped donors of the cohort, an average of about 240,000 unique TCR beta nucleotide sequences were sequenced per donor, roughly 18% of them non-productive. The genetic ancestry cluster associated with self-reported Caucasian donors included about 81% of the roughly 400 genotyped donors. The number of donors typed differed by locus, with 629-630 for A, B, C, DRB1 and DQB1, roughly 520 for DQA1, 600 to 610 for DPA1, and roughly 450 for DPB1. Because of strong linkage in the cohort, roughly five DR-DQ haplotypes were treated as single units for association and clustering. The T cell repertoires of under 700 subjects were profiled by immunosequencing and related to cytomegalovirus serostatus. All discovery cohort repertoires had been generated using a single sequencing platform. Donor age, sex, ethnicity and CMV serostatus were compiled together with the repertoire data. A later genetic analysis used genome-wide SNP genotypes for about 65% of the 666 donors, treating that subset as a discovery cohort. To decide whether each TCR beta V gene segment behaved as functional or pseudogenic, an earlier analysis of some 600 of the donors relied on high-throughput TCR beta sequencing. Both class I and class II loci were covered by HLA typing, at four-digit resolution. Besides the first cohort of roughly 700 subjects, a separate validation cohort made up of some 110 different subjects was used. Roughly 300 gigabases of sequencing data and 78 million or so unique TCR sequences were included in an early release covering roughly 600 HLA-typed donors. In the later analysis, no new phenotypic data were used to find candidate immune exposures; instead, reliance was placed on TCR beta sequences and their occurrence across donors.

Unmatched junction bases come to 7, with V trimmed by 8 bases and J by 5 bases. The CDR3 holds 15 amino acids from the cysteine to the phenylalanine. Only the CDR3 DNA is retained, 45 bases long and in frame from the first base. The germline V gene yields MNHNS for CDR1 and SASEGT for CDR2. The cohort consisted of 650 to 700 healthy bone marrow donors. All cohort members were sampled while nominally healthy, although unrecorded immune exposures were likely present. Of the roughly 700 cohort members, more than 250 had a positive CMV serostatus and roughly 370 had a negative one, while no CMV serostatus was recorded for the donor. A peripheral blood sample was collected from each donor, and TCR beta sequencing was performed on peripheral blood mononuclear cells. Genomic DNA was extracted from the blood cell samples with the Qiagen DNeasy Blood Extraction Kit. Results the study describes overall, beyond this receptor: About 17 rarely observed V segments, including chromosome 9 orphons, were excluded from the earlier analysis of almost 600 of the donors because counts were too low. The classifier was reported to diagnose cytomegalovirus status with high specificity and sensitivity in both the original and validation cohorts. Roughly uniform sequencing depth across donors was assumed in presence/absence analyses, although this assumption may not hold. Some IMGT-functional V segments, including TRBV6-2 and TRBV6-3, could not be told apart with the 87-base-pair reads, so those segments were excluded. At a false discovery rate of 0.05, a later analysis linked 16,000 or so TCR beta sequences to specific HLA alleles. An association between a missense DCLRE1C variant and V-gene and J-gene trimming of TCR beta chains was found in a later genetic analysis and replicated in an independent cohort. The sequencing pipeline was judged likely to have produced a cluster of highly shared sequence variants as a technical artifact. A further reported finding was that TCR beta sequences accurately predicted the HLA-A and HLA-B alleles for most subjects in the first cohort. A later analysis found that TCR association rates varied across HLA loci, with DRB1 alleles showing the most associated TCRs and HLA-C alleles the fewest. CMV serostatus was the only immune exposure information available for the cohort. Several of the top co-occurrence clusters appeared to be linked to parvovirus B19, influenza, CMV and Epstein-Barr virus, according to a later analysis. When HLA alleles, especially DR and DQ, strongly co-occurred, TCR associations were difficult to assign to individual alleles. The authors suggested that the approach could potentially be generalized to other disease states and immunological phenotypes. Most TCR sequences were seen in very few donors, while some public TCRs were found in many individuals. Because HLA typing was unavailable for some donors at each locus, only the typed subset was used in association tests. Three of the identified cytomegalovirus-associated TCR beta chains were confirmed in vitro to be specific for cytomegalovirus antigens. In an earlier analysis of some 500 of the donors, most TCR beta V segments were observed in productive rearrangements about 87% or about 30% of the time, broadly matching IMGT annotations. In this cohort, only TCR beta chains were sequenced, and detectable features were limited by the absence of alpha or paired-chain data. A later genetic analysis reported fewer N-insertions in productive TCRs among donors in an Asian-associated ancestry cluster than the roughly 700-donor mean. Compared with equally common non-associated chains, HLA-associated TCR beta chains in a later analysis were more clonally expanded and had lower generation probabilities. The study listed 150 to 200 TCR beta chains as associated with cytomegalovirus. Linkage disequilibrium might explain the correlated functional status among segregating V segments, but an unknown experimental factor could not be ruled out. In a later analysis, most CMV-associated TCR beta chains were found to appear HLA-restricted, with HLA associations seemingly driven largely by CMV exposure.

The library was prepared using the immunoSEQ multiplex PCR assay. The multiplex PCR relied on a mix of 60 forward primers for TCR Vbeta segments and 13 reverse primers for TCR Jbeta segments. The CDR3 region of rearranged TCR beta genes was amplified from genomic DNA with a multiplex PCR assay. Amplified TCR beta libraries were sequenced as 87-base-pair reads on the Illumina HiSeq System. As for the original processing: A later analysis tallied around 87 million unique TCR beta chains across the 666 repertoires, and around 12 million of those chains were shared by two or more donors. Raw reads were error-corrected and collapsed into unique sequences with a nearest-neighbor algorithm that merged closely related sequences to remove PCR and sequencing errors. CDR3 sequences were aligned to IMGT reference sequences to assign V, D and J gene segments. For a sequence to be retained, a match of at least six nucleotides to both a V gene segment and a J gene segment was required. Rearrangements were classified as productive when the CDR3 lacked stop codons and remained in frame with V and J, and all other rearrangements were classified as non-productive. CDR3 was defined by IMGT convention, running from the second conserved V-encoded cysteine to the conserved J-encoded phenylalanine. The earlier analysis of about 610 of the donors excluded any sequence lacking an unambiguous match to a single V gene segment. In an earlier analysis of a few hundred of the donors, V segments were called functional above 56.7% productive rearrangements and were called segregating when the between-donor standard deviation exceeded 5%. A statistical classification framework was built for diagnosing cytomegalovirus status from the catalog of TCR beta chain sequences. V and J gene assignment, in a later analysis, came from comparing TCR nucleotide sequences with IMGT/GENE-DB human TR gene sequences. Using the TCRdist pipeline, a later analysis assigned CDR3 sequences along with most-parsimonious VDJ recombination scenarios. In a later analysis, each TCR beta chain was defined by its CDR3 amino acid sequence together with its V-gene family, and reads lacking a unique V-gene family were excluded. In a later analysis, fewer than 600 highly shared, low-generation-probability nucleotide sequences were removed to address suspected cross-contamination and a sequencing artifact. In a later analysis, a clonal expansion index for each public chain was calculated from normalized within-repertoire ranks of inferred template counts. In a later analysis, generation probabilities were computed with a VDJ recombination model fitted to out-of-frame rearrangements, and the resulting probabilities were checked against IGoR. In a later analysis, TCR-TCR, TCR-HLA and TCR-CMV co-occurrence was scored with hypergeometric tests, and a repertoire-size bias correction was applied to TCR pairs. False discovery rates were estimated in a later analysis by permuting HLA or CMV assignments 20 times. In a later analysis, co-occurring TCRs were grouped with DBSCAN, and TCRdist sequence similarity was added when clustering was performed within HLA-allele-positive subsets. Repertoires with fewer than 30,000 or more than 120,000 public chains were left out of co-occurrence clustering, as were five repertoires with anomalous nucleotide sharing. This immuneACCESS table, as held by TCRdb, lists in-frame sequences with V and J called but not all clones. Of the missing ones, under half trace to an unresolved V gene in checked studies; the others have no known cause. D and trimming were read from the DNA, whereas the V and J calls and clone size are those reported in that table. Recorded for this sample are some 120,000 clones; around 77% of them occurred a single time. The ten biggest clones cover roughly 3.7% of the sample.

This receptor was obtained from a human donor in good health. Material: PBMCs. Recombination joined TRBV6-1 with TRBJ2-5; 14 middle bases align to TRBD2. The CDR3 amino acid sequence is: CASLSGLAGDETQYF. The DNA reads TGTGCCAGCCTTTCGGGACTAGCGGGAGACGAGACCCAGTACTTC.